This passage covers 28 T cell receptor beta chains from one sample sequenced in a study of blood T cell repertoires in COVID-19 (dated by TCRdb to 2018 to 2020). The library came from the immunoSEQ multiplex PCR assay. Entries here come from immuneACCESS through TCRdb and include only in-frame sequences with V and J called. Some clones fail to appear in such tables; in the studies checked, an unresolved V gene covers under half of the shortfall, and the cause of the remainder is unknown. The sample contains about 140,000 clones, 80% of them found a single time. Jointly, the top ten make up 3.5% to 4% of the sample. Sequenced: peripheral blood. All receptors derive from a man aged 65-85 years who had recovered from COVID-19.

This sequence joins TRBV27 and TRBJ2-2, with a tentative D call TRBD2 (5 bases). The ends were cut back, 6 bases at V and 1 base at J, with 9 bases in the middle. CDR1 and CDR2 (germline): MNHEY, SMNVEV (reference sequence). The CDR3 consists of 14 residues. In DNA form, the CDR3 reads TGTGCCAGCAGCGATGGACTGAACACCGGGGAGCTGTTTTTT. It is translated as CASSDGLNTGELFF.

V gene TRBV5-1 combines with J gene TRBJ2-1; 10 nucleotides agree with TRBD2. Trimming took 0 bases from V and 8 from J; bases not matched to a gene: 8. The CDR3 is 16 residues long. Germline CDR1 reads SGHRS; CDR2 reads YFSETQ. CDR3 protein: CASSLGWLAGVDEQFF. The DNA for the CDR3 is TGCGCCAGCAGCTTGGGGTGGCTAGCGGGAGTCGATGAGCAGTTCTTC. Filled out from reference TRBV5-1 and TRBJ2-1, the complete variable domain reads KAGVTQTPRYLIKTRGQQVTLSCSPISGHRSVSWYQQTPGQGLQFLFEYFSETQRNKGNFPGRFSGRQFSNSRSEMNVSTLELGDSALYLCASSLGWLAGVDEQFFGPGTRLTVL.

The rearrangement links TRBV20-1 to TRBJ2-5; D unresolved. The CDR3 sequence is 16 residues long. Germline V gene lookup returns CDR1 DFQATT and CDR2 SNEGSKA (reference sequence). V lost 3 bases, J lost 2 bases, and 19 bases lay in between. CDR3 sequence reads: CSASFPSSTKQETQYF. In nucleotides, the CDR3 is TGCAGTGCTAGTTTTCCGAGTTCCACTAAGCAAGAGACCCAGTACTTC.

The sample holds one count of this clone. The V and J genes are TRBV6-5 and TRBJ1-2; D is possibly TRBD1 (5 bases). This CDR3 spans 15 amino acids. Germline loops: CDR1 MNHEY, CDR2 SVGAGI. Trimming cost V 3 bases and J 6 bases, with 17 bases left between them. The CDR3 loop is CASSYRKGAVNGYTF. In DNA, the CDR3 is TGTGCCAGCAGTTATCGGAAAGGGGCAGTGAATGGCTACACCTTC.

The J gene is TRBJ2-7, the V gene TRBV4-3; D perhaps matches TRBD2 (6 bases). The germline gives CDR1 LGHNA, CDR2 YSLEER. The CDR3 is 14 residues long. Trimming cost V 1 base and J 6 bases, with 13 bases left between them. The CDR3 coding sequence is TGCGCCAGCAGCCAAGGCACGCGGGACCTCGAGCAGTACTTC. Encoded protein: CASSQGTRDLEQYF.

This chain uses TRBV11-3 with TRBJ2-7; 9 bases match TRBD1. V lost 0 bases and J lost 6; bases outside the gene matches: 0. The CDR3 has 13 amino acids. Germline CDR1 and CDR2: SGHNT and YENEEA. CDR3 DNA: TGTGCCAGCAGCTTAGAACAGGGGGCCGAGCAGTACTTC. Translating it yields CASSLEQGAEQYF.

This chain uses TRBV24-1 with TRBJ2-1; perhaps TRBD1 as D (6 bases). The CDR3 consists of 14 residues. V lost 3 bases and J lost 14, with 19 bases in between. Germline CDR1 is KGHDR and CDR2 is SFDVKD. This CDR3 is CATSDNSGARRKFF. The CDR3 DNA sequence: TGTGCCACCAGTGATAATTCAGGGGCCAGAAGGAAGTTCTTC.

The count of this clone is one. The V and J genes are TRBV4-3 and TRBJ2-5; perhaps TRBD1 as D (5 bases). Germline CDR1 reads LGHNA; CDR2 reads YSLEER. The CDR3 contains 16 residues. Trimming cost V 0 bases and J 4 bases, with 15 bases left between them. DNA of the CDR3: TGCGCCAGCAGCCAAGACGCAGGGTGGGTAAGAGAGACCCAGTACTTC. Amino acids: CASSQDAGWVRETQYF.

The V call is TRBV12-3 or TRBV12-4, the J call TRBJ2-7, with D uncertain. The CDR3 length is 13 residues. Between the trimmed V and J ends, which lost 3 bases and 6 bases, there was a span of 12 bases. CDR3 bases: TGTGCCAGCAGTTTTGGCCTGTCCGTCGAGCAGTACTTC. Its protein product is CASSFGLSVEQYF.

This rearrangement joins TRBV5-1 to TRBJ2-7, with TRBD2 matching over 7 bases. The CDR3 contains 17 residues. Trimming took 4 bases from V and 0 from J; bases not matched to a gene: 13. Germline V CDR1 and CDR2: SGHRS, YFSETQ. The CDR3 DNA sequence: TGCGCCAGCAGCAAGGGCGGGGAGGGCATTGTCTCCTACGAGCAGTACTTC. Translated, it gives CASSKGGEGIVSYEQYF.

V usage is TRBV7-8 and J usage is TRBJ2-1; D is perhaps TRBD1 (6 bases). The CDR3 runs to 15 residues. With 4 bases removed from V and 1 base from J, the gap between germline ends came to 11 bases. Germline assignment: CDR1 SGHVS and CDR2 FQNEAQ. CDR3 in amino acids: CASSYLTGSYNEQFF. The CDR3 DNA is TGTGCCAGCAGCTACTTGACAGGTTCCTACAATGAGCAGTTCTTC.

V is TRBV2 and J is TRBJ2-4; 10 bases fit TRBD1. CDR1 and CDR2 (germline): SNHLY, FYNNEI. The CDR3 is 13 amino acids. Unmatched junction bases numbered 5, after V lost 2 bases and J lost 13 bases. The CDR3 DNA sequence: TGTGCCAGCAGTGAACGGGACAGGGGACTCCAGTACTTC. As protein: CASSERDRGLQYF.

Remarks on this clone: This CDR3 is also generated by other DNA sequences in the sample. The J gene is TRBJ2-1, the V gene TRBV13, with TRBD2 matching 8 bases. V lost 0 bases, J lost 4 bases, and 2 bases stayed unmatched. The CDR3 loop spans 15 amino acids. The germline CDR1 and CDR2 sequences are PRHDT and FYEKMQ (reference sequence). CDR3 bases: TGTGCCAGCAGCTTAGGGGCGGGAGGATACAATGAGCAGTTCTTC. Its protein is CASSLGAGGYNEQFF.

The chain employs TRBV5-1 and TRBJ2-3, with TRBD2 matching over 13 bases. This CDR3 has 16 residues. Germline assignment: CDR1 SGHRS and CDR2 YFSETQ. V shed 3 bases, J shed 3 bases, and the junction held 4 bases outside the gene matches. The CDR3 DNA reads TGCGCCAGCAGCTACCAGACTAGCGGGGGGACAGATACGCAGTATTTT. Translating it yields CASSYQTSGGTDTQYF.

This sequence joins TRBV5-4 and TRBJ2-1, with 10 bases fitting TRBD1. V shed 4 bases and J 4 bases; nucleotides not matched to a gene: 5. The CDR3 runs to 15 residues. Germline V gene lookup returns CDR1 SGHNT and CDR2 YYREEE (reference sequence). The CDR3 spells CASSTGTGAYNEQFF. In DNA, the CDR3 is TGTGCCAGCAGCACCGGGACAGGGGCTTACAATGAGCAGTTCTTC. Combining the CDR3 with reference TRBV5-4 and TRBJ2-1 gives the whole variable domain ETGVTQSPTHLIKTRGQQVTLRCSSQSGHNTVSWYQQALGQGPQFIFQYYREEENGRGNFPPRFSGLQFPNYSSELNVNALELDDSALYLCASSTGTGAYNEQFFGPGTRLTVL.

The table lists this clone with a few counts. The chain recombines TRBV4-1 with TRBJ2-4; possible D gene TRBD2, 5 bases. Trimming stripped 4 bases from V and 1 base from J, with 14 bases between. Germline values: CDR1 MGHRA, CDR2 YSYEKL. The CDR3 loop spans 16 amino acids. The CDR3 DNA sequence: TGCGCCAGCAGCCTCGGACTGCTCATGGCCAAAAACATTCAGTACTTC. The encoded protein is CASSLGLLMAKNIQYF.

This clone has only one observation. This chain uses TRBV5-1 with TRBJ1-3; no definite D call. Trimming removed 6 bases from V and 0 bases from J, with 7 bases in between. The CDR3 is 13 residues long. In germline, CDR1 is SGHRS, CDR2 YFSETQ. The CDR3 coding sequence is TGCGCCAGCAACAAGTTCTCTGGAAACACCATATATTTT. Its translation is CASNKFSGNTIYF.

This chain joins TRBV10-3 and TRBJ2-7, with TRBD2 identical over 10 bases. This CDR3 is built from 15 residues. The V and J ends lost 6 bases and 0 bases, in that order; junction bases with no gene match: 5. CDR1 is ENHRY and CDR2 is SYGVKD in the germline V gene. The CDR3 spells CAISPGTSASYEQYF. Written as DNA, the CDR3 is TGTGCCATCAGCCCCGGGACTAGCGCCTCCTACGAGCAGTACTTC.

The chain joins TRBV27 to TRBJ2-1; TRBD2 agrees at 12 bases. V was clipped by 2 bases and J by 8 bases; unmatched bases: 4. The CDR3 is 15 residues long. The germline CDR1 and CDR2 sequences are MNHEY and SMNVEV (reference sequence). The CDR3: CASSLLAGGPYEQFF. CDR3 DNA: TGTGCCAGCAGTTTACTAGCGGGAGGGCCCTATGAGCAGTTCTTC.

The CDR3, as DNA: TGCGCCAGCAGCTTGTGGACAGGAGTTAATCAGCCCCAGCATTTT. It specifies CASSLWTGVNQPQHF. The chain is built from TRBV5-1 and TRBJ1-5; TRBD1 agrees at 7 bases. The V gene end was trimmed by 1 base and the J gene end by 4 bases; junction bases not matched to a gene: 5. The germline gives CDR1 SGHRS, CDR2 YFSETQ. CDR3 length: 15 residues. Combining the CDR3 with reference TRBV5-1 and TRBJ1-5 gives the whole variable domain KAGVTQTPRYLIKTRGQQVTLSCSPISGHRSVSWYQQTPGQGLQFLFEYFSETQRNKGNFPGRFSGRQFSNSRSEMNVSTLELGDSALYLCASSLWTGVNQPQHFGDGTRLSIL.

The DNA of the CDR3 is TGTGCCAGCAGGGTAACAGGCCTCGGGCAGCCCCAGCATTTT. Protein: CASRVTGLGQPQHF. V gene TRBV27 combines with J gene TRBJ1-5; D is possibly TRBD1 (5 bases). The CDR3 spans 14 residues. V dropped 6 bases and J dropped 7 bases, with 16 bases sitting between them. Germline V gives CDR1 MNHEY, CDR2 SMNVEV (reference sequence).

V gene TRBV6-5 combines with J gene TRBJ2-2, with TRBD2 as a possible D gene (6 bases). This CDR3 region has 13 residues. Germline V gene data show CDR1 as MNHEY and CDR2 as SVGAGI. Between the trimmed V and J ends, which lost 5 bases and 6 bases, there was a span of 10 bases. The CDR3 DNA sequence: TGTGCCAGCAGTCCCAGGGAGGCCGGGGAGCTGTTTTTT. It specifies CASSPREAGELFF.

This sequence joins TRBV7-8 and TRBJ2-1; the match to TRBD2 covers 8 bases. V dropped 1 base and J dropped 4; count of bases not matched to a gene: 6. This CDR3 comprises 16 residues. Germline V CDR1 and CDR2: SGHVS, FQNEAQ. The CDR3, as DNA: TGTGCCAGCAGCTTAGGGGGGGCGGGAGGATACAATGAGCAGTTCTTC. Translated, it gives CASSLGGAGGYNEQFF.

The rearrangement joins TRBV7-6 to TRBJ1-1, with 7 bases fitting TRBD1. Germline V lookup: CDR1 SGHVS, CDR2 FNYEAQ. The CDR3 covers 16 residues. With 0 bases clipped from V and 3 bases from J, the junction kept 7 bases outside the gene matches. The CDR3 is CASSLAPNQGDTEAFF. The CDR3 DNA reads TGTGCCAGCAGCTTAGCGCCCAATCAGGGGGACACTGAAGCTTTCTTT.

This chain connects TRBV5-1 to TRBJ1-4; D unclear. This CDR3 contains 13 residues. Germline CDR1 and CDR2: SGHRS and YFSETQ. V was pared by 5 bases and J by 8 bases, with 13 bases between. The CDR3 nucleotides read TGCGCCAGCAGTAACGGGTATCAAGAAAAACTGTTTTTT. Protein sequence: CASSNGYQEKLFF.

V usage is TRBV7-2 and J usage is TRBJ1-4; the D is unclear. The germline V gene encodes CDR1 SGHTA and CDR2 FQGNSA. The CDR3 extends over 14 amino acids. V was cut by 6 bases and J by 7 bases, with 15 bases left in between. CDR3 DNA sequence: TGTGCCAGCAGTCCTAGCCCCCCGGGTGAAAAACTGTTTTTT. It translates to CASSPSPPGEKLFF. Variable domain in full (rest from reference TRBV7-2 and TRBJ1-4): GAGVSQSPSNKVTEKGKDVELRCDPISGHTALYWYRQSLGQGLEFLIYFQGNSAPDKSGLPSDRFSAERTGGSVSTLTIQRTQQEDSAVYLCASSPSPPGEKLFFGSGTQLSVL.

The chain uses TRBV23-1 and TRBJ2-7, with 7 bases lining up with TRBD1. TRBV23-1 is reported as an ORF; its role is uncertain. Germline trimming cut 4 bases from V and 3 bases from J; bases unmatched to any gene: 6. The CDR3 extends over 14 amino acids. The CDR3 sequence is CASSRPDRYYEQYF. The CDR3 DNA sequence: TGCGCCAGCAGTCGGCCGGACAGGTACTACGAGCAGTACTTC.

The chain carries TRBV4-3 and TRBJ2-5; a possible D gene is TRBD1 (5 bases). The germline V gene has CDR1 LGHNA and CDR2 YSLEER. The CDR3 spans 14 residues. V was shortened by 1 base and J by 0 bases, with 6 bases between the two germline ends. CDR3 DNA sequence: TGCGCCAGCAGCCAAGGGACATACCAAGAGACCCAGTACTTC. This gives the protein CASSQGTYQETQYF.